A selection of T cell receptor beta chains follows, all from one sample in a study of cytomegalovirus exposure and HLA in healthy donors. Clones were sequenced by immunoSEQ multiplex PCR, and TCRdb holds only the in-frame ones, with some missing. The data show about 190,000 clones, under 85% seen once. What was sequenced was PBMCs. These receptors all stem from a young woman in good health and CMV-seronegative. Each CDR3 is given with its conserved first and last residue. Fields, in order: D gene, V gene, J gene, clone size, CDR3 DNA, CDR3 protein. A D gene is named only where the DNA matches it firmly. For some rows the clone size is stated as once, few or many, or as a class when expanded; others skip it.

NA	TRBV2	TRBJ2-2	NA	TGTGCCAGCAGTACGACGGGGAACACCGGGGAGCTGTTTTTT	CASSTTGNTGELFF
NA	TRBV18	TRBJ1-2	NA	TGTGCCAGCTCACCACGAGCAGGGAAGAACTATGGCTACACCTTC	CASSPRAGKNYGYTF
NA	TRBV5-1	TRBJ2-3	NA	TGCGCCAGCAGCTCCCAGGGGTGGCCAGATACGCAGTATTTT	CASSSQGWPDTQYF
TRBD1	TRBV6-1	TRBJ2-7	NA	TGTGCCAGCAGTTCCCTGGGACAGGGCTACGAGCAGTACTTC	CASSSLGQGYEQYF
NA	TRBV7-9	TRBJ2-1	NA	TGTGCCAGCAGCTTAGGGGGACTCCAAGGTGGGCAGTTCTTC	CASSLGGLQGGQFF
TRBD1	TRBV5-1	TRBJ2-5	NA	TGCGCCAGCAGCCCAGGACAGGCTACACAAGAGACCCAGTACTTC	CASSPGQATQETQYF
NA	TRBV5-1	TRBJ1-5	few	TGCGCCAGCAGCTTAGGGGCAATCGGTCAGCCCCAGCATTTT	CASSLGAIGQPQHF
TRBD1	TRBV29-1	TRBJ2-2	NA	TGCAGCGTCCAAAACTACAGGGGCGCCGGGGAGCTGTTTTTT	CSVQNYRGAGELFF
NA	TRBV6-6	TRBJ1-2	NA	TGTGCCAGCAGTCGCGCGGGGCAGGTTGATGGCTACACCTTC	CASSRAGQVDGYTF
NA	TRBV2	TRBJ1-5	NA	TGTGCCAGCAGTGAAGGGACAGTGAATCAGCCCCAGCATTTT	CASSEGTVNQPQHF
TRBD1	TRBV19	TRBJ2-1	NA	TGTGCCAGTAGTATAGGACAGGGGGCGAATGAGCAGTTCTTC	CASSIGQGANEQFF
NA	TRBV7-2	TRBJ1-6	NA	TGTGCCAGCAGCTTAGAGGTAGCATATTCACCCCTCCACTTT	CASSLEVAYSPLHF
NA	TRBV20-1	TRBJ2-7	NA	TGCAGTGCTAGAGATGTAGACGAGCAGTACTTC	CSARDVDEQYF
NA	TRBV4-2	TRBJ2-1	NA	TGTGCCAGCAGCCAAGGGCTATGGGGAGTTAATGAGCAGTTCTTC	CASSQGLWGVNEQFF